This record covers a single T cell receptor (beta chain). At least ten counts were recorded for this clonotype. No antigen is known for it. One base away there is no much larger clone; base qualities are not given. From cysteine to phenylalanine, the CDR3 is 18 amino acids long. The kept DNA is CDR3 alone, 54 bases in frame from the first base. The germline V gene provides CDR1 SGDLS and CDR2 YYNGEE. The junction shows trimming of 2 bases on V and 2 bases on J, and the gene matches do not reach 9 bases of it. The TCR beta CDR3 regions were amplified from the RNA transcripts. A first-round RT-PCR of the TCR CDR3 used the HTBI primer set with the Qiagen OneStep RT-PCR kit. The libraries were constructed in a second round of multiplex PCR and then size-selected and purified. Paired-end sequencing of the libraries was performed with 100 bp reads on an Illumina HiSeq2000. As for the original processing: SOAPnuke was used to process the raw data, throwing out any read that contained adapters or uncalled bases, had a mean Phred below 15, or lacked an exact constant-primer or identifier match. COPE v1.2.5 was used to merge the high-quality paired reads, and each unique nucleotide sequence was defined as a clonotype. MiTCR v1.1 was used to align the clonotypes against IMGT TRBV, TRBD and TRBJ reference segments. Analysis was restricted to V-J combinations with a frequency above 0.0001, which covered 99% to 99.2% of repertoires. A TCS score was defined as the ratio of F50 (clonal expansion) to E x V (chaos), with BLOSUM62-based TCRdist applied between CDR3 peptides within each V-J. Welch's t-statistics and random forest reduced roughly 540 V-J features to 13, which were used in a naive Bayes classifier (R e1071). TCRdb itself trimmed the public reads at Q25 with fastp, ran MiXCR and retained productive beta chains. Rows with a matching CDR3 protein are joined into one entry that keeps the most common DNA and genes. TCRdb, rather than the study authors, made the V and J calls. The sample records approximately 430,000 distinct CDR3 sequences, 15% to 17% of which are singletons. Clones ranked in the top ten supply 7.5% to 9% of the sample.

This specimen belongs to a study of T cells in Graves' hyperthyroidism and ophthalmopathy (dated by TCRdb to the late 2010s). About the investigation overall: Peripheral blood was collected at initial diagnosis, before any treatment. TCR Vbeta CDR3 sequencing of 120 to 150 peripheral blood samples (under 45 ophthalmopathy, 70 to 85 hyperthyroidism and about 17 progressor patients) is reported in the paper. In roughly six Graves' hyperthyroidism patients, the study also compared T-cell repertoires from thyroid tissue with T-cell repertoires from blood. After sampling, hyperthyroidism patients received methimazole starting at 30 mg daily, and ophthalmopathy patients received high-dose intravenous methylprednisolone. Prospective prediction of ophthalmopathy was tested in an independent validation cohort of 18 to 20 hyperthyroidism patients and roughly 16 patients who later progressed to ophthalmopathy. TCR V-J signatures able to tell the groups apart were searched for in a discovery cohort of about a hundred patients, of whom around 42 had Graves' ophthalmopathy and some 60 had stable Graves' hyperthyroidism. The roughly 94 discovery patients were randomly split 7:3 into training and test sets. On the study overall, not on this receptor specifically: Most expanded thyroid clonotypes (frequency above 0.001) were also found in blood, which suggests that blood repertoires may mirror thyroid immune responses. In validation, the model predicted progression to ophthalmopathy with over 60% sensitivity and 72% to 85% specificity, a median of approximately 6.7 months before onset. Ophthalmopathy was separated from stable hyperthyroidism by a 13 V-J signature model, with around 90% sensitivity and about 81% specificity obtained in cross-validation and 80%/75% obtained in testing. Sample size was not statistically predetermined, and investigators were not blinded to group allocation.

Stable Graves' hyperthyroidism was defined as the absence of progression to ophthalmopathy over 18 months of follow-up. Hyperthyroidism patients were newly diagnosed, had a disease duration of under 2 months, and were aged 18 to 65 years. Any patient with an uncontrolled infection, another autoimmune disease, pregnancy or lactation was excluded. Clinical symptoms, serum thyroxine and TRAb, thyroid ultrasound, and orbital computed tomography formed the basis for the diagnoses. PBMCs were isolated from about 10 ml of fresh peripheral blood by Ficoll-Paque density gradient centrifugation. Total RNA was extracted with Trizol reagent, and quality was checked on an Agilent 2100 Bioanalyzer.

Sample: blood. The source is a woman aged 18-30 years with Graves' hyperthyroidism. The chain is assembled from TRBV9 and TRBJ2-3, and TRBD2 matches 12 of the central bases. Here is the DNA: TGTGCCAGCAGCGTTGCCAGGACTAGCGGGACGGACACAGATACGCAGTATTTT. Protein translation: CASSVARTSGTDTDTQYF.